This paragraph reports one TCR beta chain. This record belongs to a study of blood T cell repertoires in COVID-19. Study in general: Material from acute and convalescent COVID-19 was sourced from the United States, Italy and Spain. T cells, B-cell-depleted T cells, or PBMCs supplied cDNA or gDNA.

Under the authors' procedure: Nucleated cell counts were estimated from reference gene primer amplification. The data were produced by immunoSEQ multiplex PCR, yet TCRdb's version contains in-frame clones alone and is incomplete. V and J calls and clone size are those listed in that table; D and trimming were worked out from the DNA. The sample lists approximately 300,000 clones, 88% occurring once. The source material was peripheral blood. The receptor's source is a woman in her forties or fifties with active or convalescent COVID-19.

The CDR3 is CASSLVFGAVNTEAFF. The CDR3 nucleotides are TGTGCCAGCAGCTTAGTGTTCGGAGCGGTGAACACTGAAGCTTTCTTT. V is TRBV7-2 and J is TRBJ1-1; D is unresolved. The CDR3 is made up of 16 amino acids. The germline V and J ends were trimmed by 1 base and 0 bases, with 12 bases remaining between them. From germline, CDR1 is SGHTA and CDR2 FQGNSA.